These 27 T cell receptor beta chains share one sample of origin, sequenced in a study of somatic mutations in cytotoxic T cells in rheumatoid arthritis. Only in-frame clones appear in the TCRdb table, and some are missing; sequencing was by immunoSEQ multiplex PCR. The sample yields 10,000 or so clones, around 79% seen once. What was sequenced was CD8+ T cells sorted from blood. The receptors here all came from an adult with rheumatoid arthritis.

The J gene is TRBJ2-1, the V gene TRBV5-1; tentatively, D is TRBD2 (6 bases). The CDR3 covers 12 residues. Germline V CDR1 and CDR2: SGHRS, YFSETQ. The V gene lost 6 bases and the J gene lost 4 bases, with 8 bases spanning the gap. The CDR3 bases are TGCGCCAGCATGGAGGGGTACAATGAGCAGTTCTTC. Its translation is CASMEGYNEQFF.

This sequence joins TRBV5-1 and TRBJ2-7, with D perhaps TRBD1 (5 bases). CDR3 size: 16 residues. Germline V gene sequence: CDR1 SGHRS, CDR2 YFSETQ. V was cut by 0 bases and J by 5 bases, with 18 bases left in between. For the CDR3, the DNA is TGCGCCAGCAGCTTGGGGACCAGGGTGCCGGACAACGAGCAGTACTTC. Translating it yields CASSLGTRVPDNEQYF.

The rearrangement joins TRBV4-2 to TRBJ2-2; possibly TRBD1 for D (5 bases). Trimming left V 1 base short and J 2 bases short, with 8 bases between. The CDR3 length is 15 residues. Germline assignment: CDR1 LGHNA and CDR2 YNFKEQ. CDR3 DNA: TGTGCCAGCAGCCAAGGACAGCGAAACACCGGGGAGCTGTTTTTT. It is translated as CASSQGQRNTGELFF.

This chain joins TRBV11-2 and TRBJ1-6; 8 bases map to TRBD1. The length of the CDR3 is 17 residues. The germline gives CDR1 SGHAT, CDR2 FQNNGV. J lost 8 bases, V lost 5 bases, and 14 bases had no gene match. The CDR3 region is CASSPYPTDRGDSPLHF. The CDR3, as DNA: TGTGCCAGCAGCCCATATCCAACCGACAGGGGCGATTCACCCCTCCACTTT.

This chain connects TRBV19 to TRBJ1-5; TRBD1 aligns across 9 bases. The germline CDR1 and CDR2 sequences are LNHDA and SQIVND (reference sequence). CDR3 length: 14 residues. V trimming: 4 bases; J trimming: 6 bases; junction bases outside the gene matches: 4. The CDR3: CASSTGQGRQPQHF. As DNA, the CDR3 is TGTGCCAGTAGTACGGGACAGGGTCGTCAGCCCCAGCATTTT.

The rearrangement uses TRBV5-5 and TRBJ1-4; no firm D call. This CDR3 has 15 amino acids. Germline values: CDR1 SGHKS, CDR2 YYEKEE (reference sequence). Trimming took 0 bases from V and 0 from J, leaving 6 bases between them. The CDR3 loop reads CASSLEAATNEKLFF. CDR3 nucleotides: TGTGCCAGCAGCTTGGAGGCTGCAACTAATGAAAAACTGTTTTTT.

V and J are TRBV9 and TRBJ2-4; tentatively, D is TRBD1 or TRBD2 (5 bases each). CDR1 SGDLS and CDR2 YYNGEE come from the germline V gene. The CDR3 sequence is 14 residues long. Trimming shortened V by 3 bases and J by 8 bases, and 15 bases separated the two germline ends. The DNA for the CDR3 is TGTGCCAGCAGCGCCCGGGGCCAAAGGGACATTCAGTACTTC. Its translation: CASSARGQRDIQYF.

CDR3 in amino acids: CASSVDRGSNYGYTF. The CDR3 coding sequence is TGTGCCAGCAGCGTAGACCGAGGGAGCAACTATGGCTACACCTTC. This chain links TRBV9 with TRBJ1-2; D is undetermined. The CDR3 consists of 15 residues. Germline V gene lookup returns CDR1 SGDLS and CDR2 YYNGEE. V lost 0 bases and J 2 bases, leaving 11 bases between the germline ends.

This clone appeared a few times. The V gene is TRBV2, the J gene TRBJ2-7; D gene ambiguous. This CDR3 contains 9 residues. CDR1 and CDR2 from the germline V gene are SNHLY and FYNNEI. CDR3 region: CVPRYEQYF. In nucleotides, the CDR3 is TGTGTCCCACGCTACGAGCAGTACTTC. Full variable domain (rest looked up from reference TRBV2 and TRBJ2-7): EPEVTQTPSHQVTQMGQEVILRCVPISNHLYFYWYRQILGQKVEFLVSFYNNEISEKSEIFDDQFSVERPDGSNFTLKIRSTKLEDSAMYFCVPRYEQYFGPGTRLTVT.

CDR3 sequence (DNA): TGTGCCAGCGCCCCAGGGGATCCCTCTGGGGCCAACGTCCTGACTTTC. Protein product: CASAPGDPSGANVLTF. This chain joins TRBV6-4 and TRBJ2-6; tentatively, D is TRBD1 (6 bases). Germline V lookup: CDR1 MRHNA, CDR2 SNTAGT. V lost 8 bases and J lost 0, with 14 bases in between. This CDR3 is built from 16 residues.

The J gene is TRBJ2-5, the V gene TRBV2; D is perhaps TRBD1 (6 bases). Germline CDR1 reads SNHLY; CDR2 reads FYNNEI. The CDR3 is 15 residues long. V was shortened by 3 bases and J by 1 base, with 12 bases between the two germline ends. The CDR3 sequence is CASSDGAGAQETQYF. In DNA, the CDR3 is TGTGCCAGCAGTGACGGGGCAGGGGCCCAAGAGACCCAGTACTTC.

This clone was counted a few times. The rearrangement joins TRBV6-4 to TRBJ2-3, with 12 bases identical to TRBD2. From germline, CDR1 is MRHNA and CDR2 SNTAGT. CDR3 size: 15 residues. V trimming: 2 bases; J trimming: 3 bases; junction bases outside the gene matches: 0. CDR3 sequence reads: CASSDGLAGTDTQYF. CDR3 coding DNA: TGTGCCAGCAGTGACGGACTAGCGGGAACAGATACGCAGTATTTT.

The chain employs TRBV6-6 and TRBJ1-1; D is unclear. The V end was cut by 6 bases, the J end by 1 base, with 12 bases between. The CDR3 extends over 14 amino acids. Germline V lookup: CDR1 MNHNY, CDR2 SVGAGI (reference sequence). CDR3 sequence reads: CASRYTNKNTEAFF. CDR3 DNA: TGTGCCAGCAGGTACACCAATAAGAACACTGAAGCTTTCTTT.

This clone has only a few counts. The chain recombines TRBV2 with TRBJ1-1; D call uncertain. The CDR3 covers 16 residues. Per the germline V gene, CDR1 is SNHLY and CDR2 is FYNNEI. Trimming stripped 6 bases from V and 1 base from J, with 18 bases between. CDR3 sequence: CASSLRTSKQNTEAFF. DNA of the CDR3: TGTGCCAGCAGCTTACGGACTTCAAAACAGAACACTGAAGCTTTCTTT.

V and J are TRBV5-4 and TRBJ1-6; D is unresolved. Trimming shortened V by 4 bases and J by 3 bases, and 8 bases separated the two germline ends. This CDR3 is built from 14 residues. Per germline, CDR1 SGHNT and CDR2 YYREEE (reference sequence). The CDR3 nucleotides are TGTGCCAGCAGCGCCGGGATCTATAATTCACCCCTCCACTTT. This sequence encodes CASSAGIYNSPLHF.

DNA for the CDR3: TGTGCCAGCAGTTCGCGAGGCCCCGACAGGAGTAATAGCAATCAGCCCCAGCATTTT. Translating it yields CASSSRGPDRSNSNQPQHF. The chain couples TRBV28 to TRBJ1-5; D is possibly TRBD1 (6 bases). Germline V CDR1 and CDR2: MDHEN, SYDVKM. With 4 bases removed from V and 0 bases from J, the gap between germline ends came to 22 bases. The CDR3 runs to 19 residues.

The rearrangement uses TRBV4-2 and TRBJ2-2, with 7 bases fitting TRBD2. The CDR3 extends over 19 amino acids. V lost 7 bases and J lost 6; bases outside the gene matches: 23. Germline V gene lookup returns CDR1 LGHNA and CDR2 YNFKEQ. CDR3 nucleotide sequence: TGTGCCAGCACCCCCACGGTCCTTGGCGGGGGTTCGATCGCCGGGGAGCTGTTTTTT. It translates to CASTPTVLGGGSIAGELFF.

The chain joins TRBV27 to TRBJ1-6; TRBD1 matches 7 bases. Germline CDR1 and CDR2: MNHEY and SMNVEV (reference sequence). V was clipped by 3 bases and J by 6 bases; unmatched bases: 5. This CDR3 comprises 15 residues. CDR3: CASSLFGQANSPLHF. CDR3 bases: TGTGCCAGCAGTTTGTTCGGACAGGCTAATTCACCCCTCCACTTT.

The chain links TRBV27 to TRBJ2-2; D gene ambiguous. CDR1 MNHEY and CDR2 SMNVEV come from the germline V gene (reference sequence). V lost 0 bases and J lost 2, with 13 bases in between. The CDR3 has 17 residues. The CDR3 reads CASSLSIRTLNTGELFF. CDR3 nucleotide sequence: TGTGCCAGCAGTTTATCGATTAGGACCCTCAACACCGGGGAGCTGTTTTTT.

V and J are TRBV10-1 and TRBJ2-3, with TRBD2 matching over 16 bases. V lost 1 base to trimming and J lost 4 bases; unmatched junction nucleotides: 5. This CDR3 region has 18 residues. Germline CDR1 and CDR2: WNHNN and SYGVQD (reference sequence). CDR3 coding DNA: TGCGCCAGCAGTGAGTTTGGGACTAGCGGGAGGGCTTCAGATACGCAGTATTTT. It translates to CASSEFGTSGRASDTQYF.

This clone was seen more than once but under ten times. The V and J genes are TRBV7-2 and TRBJ1-5; D might be TRBD1 (5 bases). The V gene lost 2 bases and the J gene lost 1 base, with 9 bases spanning the gap. In germline, CDR1 is SGHTA, CDR2 FQGNSA. The CDR3 is 15 residues long. The CDR3 region is CASSLNGGSNQPQHF. The CDR3 DNA follows: TGTGCCAGCAGCTTAAACGGGGGAAGCAATCAGCCCCAGCATTTT.

The chain has TRBV5-1 and TRBJ2-7; 8 bases match TRBD1. In germline, CDR1 is SGHRS, CDR2 YFSETQ. The CDR3 extends over 14 amino acids. The ends lost 7 bases at V and 7 bases at J; junction bases unmatched: 13. DNA for the CDR3: TGCGCCAGCGGCCCCCGGCAGGGGGCAAGGGAGCAGTACTTC. This codes for CASGPRQGAREQYF.

The rearrangement links TRBV28 to TRBJ2-3; 7 positions match TRBD2. Trimming removed 1 base from V and 5 bases from J; junction bases left unmatched: 12. The CDR3 length is 17 residues. Looked up from germline, CDR1 is MDHEN and CDR2 is SYDVKM. CDR3 nucleotide sequence: TGTGCCAGCAGTTTATCCGTGGGCGAGGGAGGGGAAGATACGCAGTATTTT. This gives the protein CASSLSVGEGGEDTQYF.

J is TRBJ1-4 and V is TRBV7-6, with 8 bases aligning to TRBD1. The V gene end was trimmed by 3 bases and the J gene end by 3 bases; junction bases not matched to a gene: 6. The CDR3 totals 16 residues. From germline, CDR1 is SGHVS and CDR2 FNYEAQ. As DNA, the CDR3 is TGTGCCAGCAGCTTTCGCAGGGGGCCGTCTAATGAAAAACTGTTTTTT. This encodes CASSFRRGPSNEKLFF.

The V call is TRBV19, the J call TRBJ1-1; 7 bases map to TRBD1. The length of the CDR3 is 13 residues. V dropped 6 bases and J dropped 5; count of bases not matched to a gene: 6. Germline V gives CDR1 LNHDA, CDR2 SQIVND (reference sequence). This CDR3 is CASRDGTATEAFF. In DNA form, the CDR3 reads TGTGCCAGTAGAGATGGGACAGCAACTGAAGCTTTCTTT.

As concerns this clone: The junction and the germline gene differ at one end; a read error may be behind it. This chain links TRBV6-4 with TRBJ2-2; D might be TRBD1 (6 bases). This CDR3 region has 15 residues. Germline assignment: CDR1 MRHNA and CDR2 SNTAGT. CDR3 sequence: CASSYSRTASGELFF. The CDR3 DNA is TGTGCCAGCAGTTACTCGAGGACAGCCTCCGGGGAGCTGTTTTTT.

This sequence joins TRBV27 and TRBJ1-1, with D unclear. Germline CDR1 and CDR2: MNHEY and SMNVEV (reference sequence). V gave up 8 bases and J gave up 0 bases, with 7 bases separating them. The CDR3 is 12 amino acids. CDR3 amino acids: CASLGMNTEAFF. CDR3 bases: TGTGCCAGCTTAGGGATGAACACTGAAGCTTTCTTT.